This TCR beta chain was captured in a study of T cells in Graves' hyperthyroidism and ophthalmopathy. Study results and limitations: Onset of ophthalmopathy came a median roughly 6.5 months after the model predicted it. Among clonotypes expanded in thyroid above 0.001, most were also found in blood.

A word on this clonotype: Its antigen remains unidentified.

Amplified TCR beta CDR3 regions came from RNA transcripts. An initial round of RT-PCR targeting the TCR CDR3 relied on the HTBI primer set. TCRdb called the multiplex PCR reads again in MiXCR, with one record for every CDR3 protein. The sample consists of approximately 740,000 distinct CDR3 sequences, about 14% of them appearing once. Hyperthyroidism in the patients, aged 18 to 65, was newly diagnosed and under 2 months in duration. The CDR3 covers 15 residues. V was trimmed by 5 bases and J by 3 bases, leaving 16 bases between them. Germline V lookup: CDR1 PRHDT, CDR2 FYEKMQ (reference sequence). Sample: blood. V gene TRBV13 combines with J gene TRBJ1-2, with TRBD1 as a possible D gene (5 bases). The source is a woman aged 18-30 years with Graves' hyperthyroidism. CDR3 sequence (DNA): TGTGCCAGCAGCCATACGACAGATCCAGACTATGGCTACACCTTC. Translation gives CASSHTTDPDYGYTF. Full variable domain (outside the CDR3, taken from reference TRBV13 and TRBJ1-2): AAGVIQSPRHLIKEKRETATLKCYPIPRHDTVYWYQQGPGQDPQFLISFYEKMQSDKGSIPDRFSAQQFSDYHSELNMSSLELGDSALYFCASSHTTDPDYGYTFGSGTRLTVV.